The rows below give T cell receptor beta chains drawn from one sample of a study of radiotherapy plus CTLA-4 blockade in lung cancer. Measured with immunoSEQ multiplex PCR; TCRdb has only the in-frame clones, and not every one. The repertoire consists of 77,000 or so clones, with 70% to 85% occurring once and the leading ten covering roughly 9.8%. The sample in question was peripheral blood, obtained from a patient treated with radiotherapy plus ipilimumab. The origin of the receptors is a human donor with non-small cell lung cancer whose response to radiotherapy plus ipilimumab could not be evaluated. The CDR3 runs from the conserved cysteine through the conserved F or W. The D gene is left open where the match is weak. For some rows the clone size is stated as once, few or many, or as a class when expanded; others skip it.

V gene: TRBV6-5; clone size: NA; CDR3 length: 14; J gene: TRBJ2-7; D gene: TRBD1; CDR3 DNA: TGTGCCAGCAGGGCCGGGACAGCTAACTACGAGCAGTACTTC; CDR3 protein: CASRAGTANYEQYF
V gene: TRBV7-2; clone size: NA; CDR3 length: 15; J gene: TRBJ1-1; D gene: NA; CDR3 DNA: TGTGCCAGCAGCTTATGGAGGGGAATGAACACTGAAGCTTTCTTT; CDR3 protein: CASSLWRGMNTEAFF
V gene: TRBV4-2; clone size: NA; CDR3 length: 13; J gene: TRBJ2-7; D gene: NA; CDR3 DNA: TGTGCCAGCAGCCAAGGAACGGGCTACGAGCAGTACTTC; CDR3 protein: CASSQGTGYEQYF
V gene: TRBV9; clone size: NA; CDR3 length: 15; J gene: TRBJ1-4; D gene: NA; CDR3 DNA: TGTGCCAGCAGCGTGTCGACAGCAACTAATGAAAAACTGTTTTTT; CDR3 protein: CASSVSTATNEKLFF
V gene: TRBV4-3; clone size: few; CDR3 length: 17; J gene: TRBJ1-3; D gene: NA; CDR3 DNA: TGCGCCAGCAGCCAAGACAGAGGCAGGGCTTCTGGAAACACCATATATTTT; CDR3 protein: CASSQDRGRASGNTIYF
V gene: TRBV19; clone size: NA; CDR3 length: 15; J gene: TRBJ1-1; D gene: NA; CDR3 DNA: TGTGCCAGTAGTATACACCAGGGCGGGAGCACTGAAGCTTTCTTT; CDR3 protein: CASSIHQGGSTEAFF
V gene: TRBV30; clone size: NA; CDR3 length: 14; J gene: TRBJ1-6; D gene: TRBD1; CDR3 DNA: TGTGCCTGGAAGACAGGGGTGTCTAATTCACCCCTCCACTTT; CDR3 protein: CAWKTGVSNSPLHF
V gene: TRBV19; clone size: NA; CDR3 length: 15; J gene: TRBJ2-5; D gene: TRBD2; CDR3 DNA: TGTGCCAGTAGTATTCCGGGGGGGCCTCAAGAGACCCAGTACTTC; CDR3 protein: CASSIPGGPQETQYF
V gene: TRBV4-1; clone size: NA; CDR3 length: 21; J gene: TRBJ2-5; D gene: TRBD2; CDR3 DNA: TGCGCCAGCAGCTTGAGACCTAGGGGGCTCCAGCGGGGGGCCGACCGGGAGACCCAGTACTTC; CDR3 protein: CASSLRPRGLQRGADRETQYF
V gene: TRBV19; clone size: NA; CDR3 length: 20; J gene: TRBJ2-1; D gene: TRBD2; CDR3 DNA: TGTGCCAGTAGTATAGATCGGATGGCGGGAGGTTGGGGAGCCTACAATGAGCAGTTCTTC; CDR3 protein: CASSIDRMAGGWGAYNEQFF
V gene: TRBV6-5; clone size: NA; CDR3 length: 14; J gene: TRBJ1-1; D gene: NA; CDR3 DNA: TGTGCCAGCAGCCTTGGTCCCCCGGGCACTGAAGCTTTCTTT; CDR3 protein: CASSLGPPGTEAFF
V gene: TRBV25-1; clone size: NA; CDR3 length: 18; J gene: TRBJ2-5; D gene: TRBD2; CDR3 DNA: TGTGCCAGCTCCGGGACTAGCGGGGGGGAGGGTATAAAGGAGACCCAGTACTTC; CDR3 protein: CASSGTSGGEGIKETQYF
V gene: TRBV28; clone size: NA; CDR3 length: 16; J gene: TRBJ1-1; D gene: TRBD1; CDR3 DNA: TGTGCCAGCAGTCCCCCTTGGGACAGGGGGGACACTGAAGCTTTCTTT; CDR3 protein: CASSPPWDRGDTEAFF
V gene: TRBV30; clone size: NA; CDR3 length: 13; J gene: TRBJ1-5; D gene: NA; CDR3 DNA: TGTGCCTGGAGTCGACAGGCCAGTCAGCCCCAGCATTTT; CDR3 protein: CAWSRQASQPQHF
V gene: TRBV7-9; clone size: NA; CDR3 length: 14; J gene: TRBJ1-1; D gene: NA; CDR3 DNA: TGTGCCAGCAGCTTAGGAGACAGCTACACTGAAGCTTTCTTT; CDR3 protein: CASSLGDSYTEAFF
V gene: TRBV9; clone size: NA; CDR3 length: 14; J gene: TRBJ2-7; D gene: TRBD2; CDR3 DNA: TGTGCCAGCAGCGGACTAGCGGAGGAATACGAGCAGTACTTC; CDR3 protein: CASSGLAEEYEQYF
V gene: TRBV30; clone size: NA; CDR3 length: 12; J gene: TRBJ1-3; D gene: TRBD1; CDR3 DNA: TGTGCCAGAGGACAGGGGAGAAACACCATATATTTT; CDR3 protein: CARGQGRNTIYF
V gene: TRBV11-3; clone size: NA; CDR3 length: 15; J gene: TRBJ2-1; D gene: NA; CDR3 DNA: TGTGCCAGCAGCTTACGGAGCGGCTCCTACAATGAGCAGTTCTTC; CDR3 protein: CASSLRSGSYNEQFF
V gene: TRBV7-6; clone size: NA; CDR3 length: 14; J gene: TRBJ2-1; D gene: TRBD2; CDR3 DNA: TGTGCCAGCAAATCCGGGGGGTCCAACAATGAGCAGTTCTTC; CDR3 protein: CASKSGGSNNEQFF
V gene: TRBV6-1; clone size: NA; CDR3 length: 14; J gene: TRBJ1-5; D gene: NA; CDR3 DNA: TGTGCCAGCAGCTACATACAGGGAGAACAGCCCCAGCATTTT; CDR3 protein: CASSYIQGEQPQHF
V gene: TRBV5-8; clone size: NA; CDR3 length: 15; J gene: TRBJ2-3; D gene: NA; CDR3 DNA: TGTGCCAGCAGCCCGCGTGGGACTCAAAGAAATACGCAGTATTTT; CDR3 protein: CASSPRGTQRNTQYF
V gene: TRBV18; clone size: NA; CDR3 length: 12; J gene: TRBJ1-1; D gene: NA; CDR3 DNA: TGTGCCAGCTCACTCGACAGGACTGAAGCTTTCTTT; CDR3 protein: CASSLDRTEAFF
V gene: TRBV27; clone size: NA; CDR3 length: 13; J gene: TRBJ2-7; D gene: NA; CDR3 DNA: TGTGCGACTGGGGAGTTCCTGGCCTACGAGCAGTACTTC; CDR3 protein: CATGEFLAYEQYF
V gene: TRBV5-4; clone size: NA; CDR3 length: 15; J gene: TRBJ2-2; D gene: NA; CDR3 DNA: TGTGCCAGCAGCCCCGGGATTGGCAGGGGAGGGGAGCTGTTTTTT; CDR3 protein: CASSPGIGRGGELFF
V gene: TRBV5-1; clone size: few; CDR3 length: 11; J gene: TRBJ2-7; D gene: NA; CDR3 DNA: TGCGCCAGCAGCTTTCACTACGAGCAGTACTTC; CDR3 protein: CASSFHYEQYF
V gene: TRBV6-5; clone size: NA; CDR3 length: 14; J gene: TRBJ1-2; D gene: NA; CDR3 DNA: TGTGCCAGCAGTCCCCAGACAGGAGGCTATGGCTACACCTTC; CDR3 protein: CASSPQTGGYGYTF
V gene: TRBV2; clone size: NA; CDR3 length: 18; J gene: TRBJ1-3; D gene: TRBD1; CDR3 DNA: TGTGCCAGCAGTGAAGCGGGACAGTGGGAGTTGGCTGGAAACACCATATATTTT; CDR3 protein: CASSEAGQWELAGNTIYF
V gene: TRBV2; clone size: few; CDR3 length: 15; J gene: TRBJ2-4; D gene: TRBD2; CDR3 DNA: TGTGCCAGCAGAACTTTAGCGGGAGGGCCCAGCATTCAGTACTTC; CDR3 protein: CASRTLAGGPSIQYF
V gene: TRBV2; clone size: NA; CDR3 length: 15; J gene: TRBJ2-1; D gene: TRBD1; CDR3 DNA: TGTGCCAGCAGTGAACAGGGGGCGGGATACAATGAGCAGTTCTTC; CDR3 protein: CASSEQGAGYNEQFF
V gene: TRBV7-9; clone size: NA; CDR3 length: 13; J gene: TRBJ2-3; D gene: TRBD2; CDR3 DNA: TGTGCCGTGACTAGCGGGGGGGAGGATACGCAGTATTTT; CDR3 protein: CAVTSGGEDTQYF
V gene: TRBV9; clone size: NA; CDR3 length: 13; J gene: TRBJ2-7; D gene: TRBD1; CDR3 DNA: TGTGCCAGCAGCCGGGACAGGGGCTACGAGCAGTACTTC; CDR3 protein: CASSRDRGYEQYF
V gene: TRBV5-4; clone size: NA; CDR3 length: 16; J gene: TRBJ2-2; D gene: NA; CDR3 DNA: TGTGCCAGCAGCTTCAAGAGGGAGGCGAACACCGGGGAGCTGTTTTTT; CDR3 protein: CASSFKREANTGELFF
V gene: TRBV25-1; clone size: NA; CDR3 length: 13; J gene: TRBJ2-3; D gene: NA; CDR3 DNA: TGTGCCAGTCAAAGGGGATACACAGATACGCAGTATTTT; CDR3 protein: CASQRGYTDTQYF
V gene: TRBV5-1; clone size: NA; CDR3 length: 16; J gene: TRBJ1-1; D gene: TRBD1; CDR3 DNA: TGCGCCAGCAGCCCGGAAGACGAACAGGGGTGGGCTGAAGCTTTCTTT; CDR3 protein: CASSPEDEQGWAEAFF